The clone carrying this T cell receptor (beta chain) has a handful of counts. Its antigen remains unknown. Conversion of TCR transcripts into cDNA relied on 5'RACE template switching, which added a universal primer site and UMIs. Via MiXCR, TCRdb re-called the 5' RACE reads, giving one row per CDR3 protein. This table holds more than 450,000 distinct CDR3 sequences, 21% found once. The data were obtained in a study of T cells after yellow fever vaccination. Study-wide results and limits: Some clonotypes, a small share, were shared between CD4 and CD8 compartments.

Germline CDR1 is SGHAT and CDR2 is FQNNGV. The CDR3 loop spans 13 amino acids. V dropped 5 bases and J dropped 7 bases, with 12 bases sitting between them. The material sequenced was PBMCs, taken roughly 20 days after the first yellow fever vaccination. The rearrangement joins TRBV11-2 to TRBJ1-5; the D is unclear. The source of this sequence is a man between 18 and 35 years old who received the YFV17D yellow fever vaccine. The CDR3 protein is CASSMREGQPQHF. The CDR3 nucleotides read TGTGCCAGCAGCATGAGGGAAGGCCAGCCCCAGCATTTT.